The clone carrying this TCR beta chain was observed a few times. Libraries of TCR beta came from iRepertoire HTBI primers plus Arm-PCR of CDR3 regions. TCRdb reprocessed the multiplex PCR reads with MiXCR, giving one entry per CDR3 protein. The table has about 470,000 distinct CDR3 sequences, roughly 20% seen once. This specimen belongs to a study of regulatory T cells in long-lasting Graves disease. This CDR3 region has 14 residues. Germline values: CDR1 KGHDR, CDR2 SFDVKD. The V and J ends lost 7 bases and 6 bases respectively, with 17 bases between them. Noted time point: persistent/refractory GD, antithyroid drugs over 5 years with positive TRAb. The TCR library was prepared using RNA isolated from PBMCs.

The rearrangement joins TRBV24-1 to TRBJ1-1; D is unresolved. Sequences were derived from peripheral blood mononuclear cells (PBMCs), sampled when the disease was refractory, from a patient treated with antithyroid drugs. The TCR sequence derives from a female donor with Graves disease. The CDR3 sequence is CATRASLGRPEAFF. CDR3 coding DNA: TGTGCCACCAGGGCCAGTCTTGGACGGCCTGAAGCTTTCTTT.